The sequence of this T cell receptor beta chain was determined in a study of OX40 agonist ivuxolimab in advanced cancers. General observations from the study: Clonal expansion was among the lowest in partial responders at 0.1-3.0 mg/kg, especially CD8+.

Germline CDR1 MRHNA, CDR2 SNTAGT. The CDR3 length is 14 residues. V was cut by 0 bases and J by 2 bases, with 6 bases left in between. Clones were read by immunoSEQ multiplex PCR, and TCRdb kept only the in-frame ones, dropping some. This sample yields some 40,000 clones, of which roughly 90% are seen a single time; about 16% belongs to the top ten. Worth noting for this clone: What it binds is not known.

The starting material was CD4+ or CD8+ T cells sorted from blood, obtained in a trial of the OX40 agonist ivuxolimab. The chain is built from TRBV6-4 and TRBJ2-3; no clear D. This TCR derives from an adult with an advanced solid tumor such as melanoma, head and neck, liver or kidney cancer. The CDR3 region has the DNA TGTGCCAGCAGTGACTCCGTGGACACAGATACGCAGTATTTT. Translation gives CASSDSVDTDTQYF.